Presented here are 12 T cell receptor beta chains from one specimen sequenced in a study of T cells in Graves' hyperthyroidism and ophthalmopathy. Template material for amplifying TCR beta CDR3 regions consisted of RNA transcripts. The HTBI set primed first-round TCR CDR3 RT-PCR. TCRdb analysed the multiplex PCR reads with MiXCR anew, one entry per CDR3 protein. The repertoire consists of hundreds of thousands of distinct CDR3 sequences, with under 15% occurring once and the leading ten covering roughly 9.2%. The sample was blood. These receptors were collected from a woman aged 18-35 years with Graves' hyperthyroidism.

This clonotype was recorded many times. This chain joins TRBV28 and TRBJ2-7; D remains ambiguous. V was trimmed by 2 bases and J by 9 bases, leaving 23 bases between them. This CDR3 region has 16 residues. Germline values: CDR1 MDHEN, CDR2 SYDVKM. The CDR3 spells CASSLRPGMRLNVQYF. The CDR3 coding sequence is TGTGCCAGCAGTTTACGTCCGGGTATGCGGTTGAATGTGCAGTACTTC. Using reference TRBV28 and TRBJ2-7 for the parts outside the CDR3, the full variable domain is DVKVTQSSRYLVKRTGEKVFLECVQDMDHENMFWYRQDPGLGLRLIYFSYDVKMKEKGDIPEGYSVSREKKERFSLILESASTNQTSMYLCASSLRPGMRLNVQYFGPGTRLTVT.

This clonotype was seen a handful of times. The V call is TRBV19, the J call TRBJ1-5; no definite D call. V lost 3 bases and J 3 bases, leaving 9 bases between the germline ends. Germline loops: CDR1 LNHDA, CDR2 SQIVND (reference sequence). The CDR3 covers 14 residues. CDR3 sequence: CASSILGSNQPQHF. The CDR3 DNA sequence: TGTGCCAGTAGTATTCTGGGGTCCAATCAGCCCCAGCATTTT.

This clonotype was counted many times. V usage is TRBV7-2 and J usage is TRBJ1-1, with TRBD1 matching over 7 bases. V shed 5 bases and J 4 bases; nucleotides not matched to a gene: 16. The CDR3 has 17 residues. Germline-derived CDR1 and CDR2 are SGHTA and FQGNSA. CDR3 in DNA: TGTGCCAGCAGCCAAGACAGGGTGGGGCGCTTAGGCACTGAAGCTTTCTTT. Its translation: CASSQDRVGRLGTEAFF.

This clonotype was detected many times. The chain employs TRBV3-1 and TRBJ2-2; TRBD1 matches at 9 bases. Germline V gene data show CDR1 as LGHDT and CDR2 as YNNKEL (reference sequence). The length of the CDR3 is 16 residues. V lost 2 bases to trimming and J lost 5 bases; unmatched junction nucleotides: 6. CDR3 protein: CASSQQGTGRTGELFF. The CDR3 nucleotides are TGTGCCAGCAGCCAACAAGGGACAGGGAGGACCGGGGAGCTGTTTTTT. Full variable domain (outside the CDR3, taken from reference TRBV3-1 and TRBJ2-2): DTAVSQTPKYLVTQMGNDKSIKCEQNLGHDTMYWYKQDSKKFLKIMFSYNNKELIINETVPNRFSPKSPDKAHLNLHINSLELGDSAVYFCASSQQGTGRTGELFFGEGSRLTVL.

The gene calls are TRBV5-1 and TRBJ2-2; 8 bases align to TRBD1. This CDR3 spans 16 amino acids. The trim removed 0 bases at V and 1 base at J, leaving 2 bases unmatched. Germline CDR1 is SGHRS and CDR2 is YFSETQ. The CDR3 loop reads CASSLAGQGNTGELFF. CDR3 sequence (DNA): TGCGCCAGCAGCTTGGCAGGACAGGGGAACACCGGGGAGCTGTTTTTT.

This clonotype came up many times. V gene TRBV5-8 combines with J gene TRBJ2-1, with 7 nucleotides matching TRBD1. The CDR3 has 14 amino acids. Germline V lookup: CDR1 SGHTS, CDR2 YDEGEE. The trim removed 3 bases at V and 15 bases at J, leaving 15 bases unmatched. In nucleotides, the CDR3 is TGTGCCAGCAGCTCGGGATACCAGACAGGGACCCTGTTCTTC. Protein sequence: CASSSGYQTGTLFF.

This clonotype was detected many times. The rearrangement joins TRBV18 to TRBJ1-5; D gene unclear. CDR3 length: 12 amino acids. Germline V lookup: CDR1 KGHSH, CDR2 LQKENI. The V end lost 2 bases, the J end lost 5 bases, and 4 bases lay between the germline ends. CDR3 region: CASSPTDQPQHF. The CDR3 nucleotides read TGTGCCAGCTCACCAACTGATCAGCCCCAGCATTTT.

This clonotype came up many times. This chain links TRBV19 with TRBJ1-5; D is uncertain. This CDR3 contains 15 residues. The germline V gene encodes CDR1 LNHDA and CDR2 SQIVND (reference sequence). The V end was cut by 3 bases, the J end by 10 bases, with 19 bases between. The CDR3 reads CASSIASSGIGPQHF. CDR3 sequence (DNA): TGTGCCAGTAGTATCGCGTCGTCGGGCATCGGCCCCCAGCATTTT.

This clonotype was found many times. This CDR3 is CARSGDRGDYGYTF. The CDR3 DNA reads as TGTGCCAGAAGCGGGGACAGGGGAGACTATGGCTACACCTTC. This sequence joins TRBV12-3 or TRBV12-4 and TRBJ1-2, with 10 bases aligning to TRBD1. V gave up 9 bases and J gave up 3 bases; unmatched junction bases: 7. This CDR3 contains 14 residues.

The V gene is TRBV27, the J gene TRBJ2-7; 8 bases are a match to TRBD1. Germline V gene lookup returns CDR1 MNHEY and CDR2 SMNVEV (reference sequence). Trimming at V came to 5 bases and at J to 2 bases, leaving 8 bases not matched to a gene. The CDR3 has 15 amino acids. The CDR3 coding sequence is TGTGCCAGCAGTAGACGGGGGACAGGACCCTACGAGCAGTACTTC. This encodes CASSRRGTGPYEQYF.

The sample holds a few counts of this clonotype. The rearrangement links TRBV7-2 to TRBJ2-2, with 8 positions matching TRBD2. Germline loops: CDR1 SGHTA, CDR2 FQGNSA. This CDR3 contains 16 residues. V lost 4 bases to trimming and J lost 2 bases; unmatched junction nucleotides: 6. In nucleotides, the CDR3 is TGTGCCAGCAGCTCGGGGGGGCTAAGAAACACCGGGGAGCTGTTTTTT. Residues: CASSSGGLRNTGELFF.

This clonotype was seen ten or more times. This chain links TRBV7-2 with TRBJ1-2; tentative D call: TRBD1 (5 bases). This CDR3 has 18 residues. Germline CDR1 and CDR2: SGHTA and FQGNSA. Trimming took off 2 bases at V and 2 bases at J, with 21 bases between the two ends. CDR3 DNA: TGTGCCAGCAGCTTAAGGTTACCGCGAGGGGAAGGGAACTATGGCTACACCTTC. Encoded protein: CASSLRLPRGEGNYGYTF. Full variable domain (remainder filled in from reference TRBV7-2 and TRBJ1-2): GAGVSQSPSNKVTEKGKDVELRCDPISGHTALYWYRQSLGQGLEFLIYFQGNSAPDKSGLPSDRFSAERTGGSVSTLTIQRTQQEDSAVYLCASSLRLPRGEGNYGYTFGSGTRLTVV.